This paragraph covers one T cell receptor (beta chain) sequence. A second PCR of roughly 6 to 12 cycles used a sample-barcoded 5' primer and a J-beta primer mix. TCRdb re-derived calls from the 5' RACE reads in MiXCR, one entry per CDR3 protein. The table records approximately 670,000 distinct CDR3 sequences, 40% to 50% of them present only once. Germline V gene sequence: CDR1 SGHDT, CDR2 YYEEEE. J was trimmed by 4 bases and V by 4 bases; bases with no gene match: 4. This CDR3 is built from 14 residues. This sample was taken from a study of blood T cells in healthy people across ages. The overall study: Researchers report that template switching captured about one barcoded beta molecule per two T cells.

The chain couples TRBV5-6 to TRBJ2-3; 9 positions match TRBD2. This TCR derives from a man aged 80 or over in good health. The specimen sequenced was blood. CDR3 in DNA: TGTGCCAGCAGCGTTAGCGGGAGTGCAGATACGCAGTATTTT. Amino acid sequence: CASSVSGSADTQYF.